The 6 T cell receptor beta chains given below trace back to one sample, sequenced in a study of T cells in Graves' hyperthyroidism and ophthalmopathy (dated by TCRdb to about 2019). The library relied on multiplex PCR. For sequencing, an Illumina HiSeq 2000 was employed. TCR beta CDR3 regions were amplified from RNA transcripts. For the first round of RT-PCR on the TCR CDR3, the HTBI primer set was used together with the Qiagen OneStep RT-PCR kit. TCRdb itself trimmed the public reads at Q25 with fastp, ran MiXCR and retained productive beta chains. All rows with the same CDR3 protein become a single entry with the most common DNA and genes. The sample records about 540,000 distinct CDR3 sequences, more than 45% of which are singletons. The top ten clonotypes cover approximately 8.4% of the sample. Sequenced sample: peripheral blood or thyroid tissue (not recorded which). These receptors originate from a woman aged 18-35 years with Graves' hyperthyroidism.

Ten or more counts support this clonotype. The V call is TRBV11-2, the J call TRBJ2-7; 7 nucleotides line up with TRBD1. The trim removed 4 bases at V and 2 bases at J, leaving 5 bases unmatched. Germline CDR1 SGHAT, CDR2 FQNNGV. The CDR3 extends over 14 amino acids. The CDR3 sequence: CASSSPGTAYEQYF. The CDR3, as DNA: TGTGCCAGCAGCTCGCCCGGGACAGCCTACGAGCAGTACTTC. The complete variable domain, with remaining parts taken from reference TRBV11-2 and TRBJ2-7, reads EAGVAQSPRYKIIEKRQSVAFWCNPISGHATLYWYQQILGQGPKLLIQFQNNGVVDDSQLPKDRFSAERLKGVDSTLKIQPAKLEDSAVYLCASSSPGTAYEQYFGPGTRLTVT.

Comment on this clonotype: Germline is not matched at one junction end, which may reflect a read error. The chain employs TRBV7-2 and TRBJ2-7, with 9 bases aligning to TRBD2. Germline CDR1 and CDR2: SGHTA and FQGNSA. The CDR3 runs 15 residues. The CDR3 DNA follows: TGTGCCAGCAGTGCTAGGGGGACTAGCAAGTACGAGCAGTGCTTC. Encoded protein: CASSARGTSKYEQCF. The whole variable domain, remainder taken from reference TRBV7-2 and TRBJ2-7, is GAGVSQSPSNKVTEKGKDVELRCDPISGHTALYWYRQSLGQGLEFLIYFQGNSAPDKSGLPSDRFSAERTGGSVSTLTIQRTQQEDSAVYLCASSARGTSKYEQCFGPGTRLTVT.

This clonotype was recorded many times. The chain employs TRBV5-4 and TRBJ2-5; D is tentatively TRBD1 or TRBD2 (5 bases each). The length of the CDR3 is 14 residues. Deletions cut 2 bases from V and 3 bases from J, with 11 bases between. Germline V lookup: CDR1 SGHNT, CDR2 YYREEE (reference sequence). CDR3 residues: CASSFPGPKETQYF. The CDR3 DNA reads TGTGCCAGCAGCTTTCCGGGACCAAAAGAGACCCAGTACTTC.

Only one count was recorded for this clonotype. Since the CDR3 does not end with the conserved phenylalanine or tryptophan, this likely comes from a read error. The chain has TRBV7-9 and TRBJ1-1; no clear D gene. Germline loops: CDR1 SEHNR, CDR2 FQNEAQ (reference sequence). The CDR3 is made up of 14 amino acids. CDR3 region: CASGLVQWGTEAFL. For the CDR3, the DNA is TGTGCCAGCGGCTTAGTGCAGTGGGGCACTGAAGCTTTCCTT.

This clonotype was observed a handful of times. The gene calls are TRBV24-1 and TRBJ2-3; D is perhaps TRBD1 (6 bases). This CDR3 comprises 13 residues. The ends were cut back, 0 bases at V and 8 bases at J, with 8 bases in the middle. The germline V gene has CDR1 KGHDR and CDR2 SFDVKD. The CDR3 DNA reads TGTGCCACCAGTGATTTGTCAGGGGTTACGCAGTATTTT. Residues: CATSDLSGVTQYF.

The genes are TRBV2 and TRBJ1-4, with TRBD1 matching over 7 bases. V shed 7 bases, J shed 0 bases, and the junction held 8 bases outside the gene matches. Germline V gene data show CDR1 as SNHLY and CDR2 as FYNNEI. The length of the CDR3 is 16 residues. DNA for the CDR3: TGTGCCAGCATTGCCCGACAGGGTGCAACTAATGAAAAACTGTTTTTT. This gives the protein CASIARQGATNEKLFF.